This T cell receptor (beta chain) was observed in a study of T cell repertoires in cytomegalovirus infection. Study-level points and caveats: Carriers of CMV and the relevant HLA type were discriminated by public TCR beta frequency. Dominant in the ex vivo response were TCR beta clonotypes restricted by HLA-C and specific for CMV.

TCRdb used MiXCR to reprocess the reads, holding one entry per CDR3 protein. The table has about 140,000 distinct CDR3 sequences, roughly 32% seen once. A few counts support this clonotype. What it binds is unknown. This CDR3 is built from 14 residues. Germline V gene sequence: CDR1 MDHEN, CDR2 SYDVKM. The V and J ends lost 3 bases and 1 base respectively, with 7 bases between them. The rearrangement uses TRBV28 and TRBJ2-1, with a possible D match to TRBD1 (6 bases). The source material was CD8+ T cells from cultured PBMCs, sampled from culture after CMV antigen stimulation. This receptor was taken from a human donor in good health (CMV status not recorded). Some clones in this sample may be carry-over from other donors' samples. CDR3: CASSFQGSYNEQFF. The DNA of the CDR3 is TGTGCCAGCAGTTTCCAGGGGTCCTACAATGAGCAGTTCTTC.